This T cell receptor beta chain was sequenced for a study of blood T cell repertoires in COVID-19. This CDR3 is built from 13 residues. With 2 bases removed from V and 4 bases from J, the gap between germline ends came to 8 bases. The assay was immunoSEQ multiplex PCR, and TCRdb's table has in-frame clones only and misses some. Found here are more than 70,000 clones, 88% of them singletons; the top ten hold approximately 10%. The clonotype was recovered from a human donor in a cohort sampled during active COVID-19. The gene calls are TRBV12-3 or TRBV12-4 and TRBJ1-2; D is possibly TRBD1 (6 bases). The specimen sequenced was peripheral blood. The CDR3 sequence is CASSLQGPYGYTF. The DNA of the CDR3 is TGTGCCAGCAGTTTACAGGGGCCCTATGGCTACACCTTC.